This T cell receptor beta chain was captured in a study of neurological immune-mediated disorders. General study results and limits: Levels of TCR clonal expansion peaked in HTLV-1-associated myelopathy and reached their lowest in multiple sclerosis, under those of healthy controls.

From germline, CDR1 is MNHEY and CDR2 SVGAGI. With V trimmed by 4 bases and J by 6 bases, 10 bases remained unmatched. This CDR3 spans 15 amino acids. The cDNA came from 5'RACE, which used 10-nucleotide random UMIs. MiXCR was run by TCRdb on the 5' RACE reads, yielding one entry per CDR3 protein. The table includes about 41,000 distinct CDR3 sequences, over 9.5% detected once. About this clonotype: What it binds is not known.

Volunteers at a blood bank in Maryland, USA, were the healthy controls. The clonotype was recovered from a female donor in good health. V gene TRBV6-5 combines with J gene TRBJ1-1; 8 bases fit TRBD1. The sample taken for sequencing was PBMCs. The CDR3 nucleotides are TGTGCCAGCAGTTCCCAGGGGGCGCGAAACGCTGAAGCTTTCTTT. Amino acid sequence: CASSSQGARNAEAFF.